These T cell receptor beta chains were read from a single sample in a study of blood T cell repertoires in COVID-19. Clones were read by immunoSEQ multiplex PCR, and TCRdb kept only the in-frame ones, dropping some. The sample yields 150,000 to 200,000 clones, 80% to 85% seen once. Sequencing input: peripheral blood. The receptors were gathered from a human donor with acute or convalescent COVID-19. The donor label of this sample is uncertain. Both conserved end residues are part of each CDR3. D genes are given only for firm matches. The size entry is marked missing in some rows and otherwise reads once, few, many or a size class.

clone size	V gene	D gene	J gene	CDR3 DNA	CDR3 protein
NA	TRBV7-2	NA	TRBJ2-3	TGTGCCAGCAGCTTGGACTGGCAAGGTACGCAGTATTTT	CASSLDWQGTQYF
NA	TRBV5-1	NA	TRBJ2-7	TGCGCCAGCAGCTTCGGGTACGAGCAGTACTTC	CASSFGYEQYF
many	TRBV15	NA	TRBJ2-7	TGTGCCACCAGCAGAGATCTGCAGGGCCTGGGGGAGCAGTACTTC	CATSRDLQGLGEQYF
NA	TRBV25-1	NA	TRBJ2-5	TGTGCCAGCAGTGAACCTAGGCGGAACCAAGAGACCCAGTACTTC	CASSEPRRNQETQYF
NA	TRBV9	TRBD2	TRBJ2-1	TGTGCCAGCAGCGTAGGGACTAGTATCGATGAGCAGTTCTTC	CASSVGTSIDEQFF
NA	TRBV11-3	NA	TRBJ2-7	TGTGCCAGCAGCTTGGACTGGCCCAAAAGCGACTACTACGAGCAGTACTTC	CASSLDWPKSDYYEQYF
NA	TRBV6-2/TRBV6-3	TRBD1	TRBJ1-5	TGTGCCAGCAGTTACTCGACTGGACAGGGTAGGGACAATCAGCCCCAGCATTTT	CASSYSTGQGRDNQPQHF
NA	TRBV30	NA	TRBJ1-1	TGTGCCTGGAGTTCGGGTTCCACGTGGACTGAAGCTTTCTTT	CAWSSGSTWTEAFF
NA	TRBV4-2	NA	TRBJ1-2	TGTGCCAGCAGCCAAGATAATGGGACACCTCGGGGAGGCTACACCTTC	CASSQDNGTPRGGYTF
NA	TRBV6-5	TRBD1	TRBJ1-4	TGTGCCAGCAGTTGGGACAGATCGAAAGAAAAACTGTTTTTT	CASSWDRSKEKLFF
NA	TRBV18	NA	TRBJ1-3	TGTGCCAGCTCACCAGGAGGTGGCATAGTCTCTGGAAACACCATATATTTT	CASSPGGGIVSGNTIYF
NA	TRBV6-5	NA	TRBJ1-5	TGTGCCAGCAGGACCCCGGGAAAGGGCAATCAGCCCCAGCATTTT	CASRTPGKGNQPQHF
NA	TRBV2	NA	TRBJ2-3	TGTGCCAGCAGTGGACTTTTCACAGATACGCAGTATTTT	CASSGLFTDTQYF
few	TRBV5-4	NA	TRBJ1-1	TGTGCCAGCAGCTTGGGAGGGATCAGACCCATGAACACTGAAGCTTTCTTT	CASSLGGIRPMNTEAFF
NA	TRBV3-1/TRBV3-2	NA	TRBJ2-7	TGTGCCAGCAGCCCCCTTCAGGGGCCCTACGAGCAGTACTTC	CASSPLQGPYEQYF
NA	TRBV5-8	TRBD1	TRBJ1-1	TGTGCCAGCAGCCTCCTGGGACAGGCAGGCACTGAAGCTTTCTTT	CASSLLGQAGTEAFF
NA	TRBV25-1	NA	TRBJ2-7	TGTGCCAGCAGTGAAGGACCAAAGCCGGGACACCTCTACGAGCAGTACTTC	CASSEGPKPGHLYEQYF
NA	TRBV21-1	NA	TRBJ1-1	TGTGCCAGCAGCGTCCTTTTTAGGACAGGCGCGCCCACTGAAGCTTTCTTT	CASSVLFRTGAPTEAFF
once	TRBV7-9	TRBD2	TRBJ2-1	TGTGCCAGCAGCTCCCGGACTAGCTCTCAGGTTGAGCAGTTCTTC	CASSSRTSSQVEQFF
NA	TRBV5-8	TRBD1	TRBJ2-3	TGTGCCAGCAGCCGGATGAGGGACAGCTCCATAGATACGCAGTATTTT	CASSRMRDSSIDTQYF
NA	TRBV2	NA	TRBJ1-1	TGTGCCAGCAGTTATGCCAAGGGGCAGTTCACTGAAGCTTTCTTT	CASSYAKGQFTEAFF
NA	TRBV21-1	NA	TRBJ2-5	TGTGCCAGCAATTCTACAGGGCCCCAAGAGACCCAGTACTTC	CASNSTGPQETQYF
once	TRBV18	TRBD1	TRBJ1-2	TGTGCCAGCTCACCAGAGGGGGCGCGGAATGGCTACACCTTC	CASSPEGARNGYTF
once	TRBV27	NA	TRBJ2-1	TGTGCCAGCAGTTTATACATTGGGAGCTCCTACAATGAGCAGTTCTTC	CASSLYIGSSYNEQFF
NA	TRBV7-8	NA	TRBJ2-5	TGTGCCAGCAGCCCCCCCGAGGGCAGGGAGACCCAGTACTTC	CASSPPEGRETQYF
NA	TRBV28	TRBD1	TRBJ2-3	TGTGCCAGCAGTTCCGGGACAGGCGGGACAGATACGCAGTATTTT	CASSSGTGGTDTQYF
NA	TRBV9	TRBD1	TRBJ2-3	TGTGCCAGCAGCTCCCGTGATACAGGGGGCAGTACAGATACGCAGTATTTT	CASSSRDTGGSTDTQYF
NA	TRBV4-1	NA	TRBJ1-2	TGCGCCAGCAGCCAAGGAGGGAGGCAGGGCCATGGCTACACCTTC	CASSQGGRQGHGYTF
once	TRBV30	NA	TRBJ1-1	TGTGCCTGGAGCCTTAGAAGCGGGGGCACTGAAGCTTTCTTT	CAWSLRSGGTEAFF